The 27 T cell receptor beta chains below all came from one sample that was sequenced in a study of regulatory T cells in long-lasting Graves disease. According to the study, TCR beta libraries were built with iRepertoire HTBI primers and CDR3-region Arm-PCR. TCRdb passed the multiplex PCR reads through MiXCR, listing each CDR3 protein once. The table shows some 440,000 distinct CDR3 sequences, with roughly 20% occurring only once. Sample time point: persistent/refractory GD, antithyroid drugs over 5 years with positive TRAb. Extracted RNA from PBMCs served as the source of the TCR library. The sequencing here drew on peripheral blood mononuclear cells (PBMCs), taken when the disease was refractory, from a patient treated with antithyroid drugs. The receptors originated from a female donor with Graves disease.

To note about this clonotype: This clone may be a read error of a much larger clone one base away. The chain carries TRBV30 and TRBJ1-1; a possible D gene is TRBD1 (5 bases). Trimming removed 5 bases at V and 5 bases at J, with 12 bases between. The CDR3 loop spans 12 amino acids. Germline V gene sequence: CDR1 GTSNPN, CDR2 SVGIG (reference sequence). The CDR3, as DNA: TGTGCCTGGGGGGCAATGGGTACTGAAGCTTTCTTT. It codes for CAWGAMGTEAFF. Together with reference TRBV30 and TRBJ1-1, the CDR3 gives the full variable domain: SQTIHQWPATLVQPVGSPLSLECTVEGTSNPNLYWYRQAAGRGLQLLFYSVGIGQISSEVPQNLSASRPQDRQFILSSKKLLLSDSGFYLCAWGAMGTEAFFGQGTRLTVV.

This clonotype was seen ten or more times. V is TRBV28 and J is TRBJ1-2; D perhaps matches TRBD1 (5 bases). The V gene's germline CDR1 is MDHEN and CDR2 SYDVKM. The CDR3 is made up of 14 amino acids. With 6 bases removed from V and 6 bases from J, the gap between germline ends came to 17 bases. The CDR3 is CASSQPGQHHGYTF. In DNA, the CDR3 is TGTGCCAGCAGCCAACCAGGACAACACCATGGCTACACCTTC.

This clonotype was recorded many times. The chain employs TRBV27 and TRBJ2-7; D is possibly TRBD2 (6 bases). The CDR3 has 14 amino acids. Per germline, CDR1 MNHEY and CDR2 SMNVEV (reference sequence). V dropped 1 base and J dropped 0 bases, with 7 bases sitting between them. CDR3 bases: TGTGCCAGCAGTTTATTCGGGAGCTCCTACGAGCAGTACTTC. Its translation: CASSLFGSSYEQYF.

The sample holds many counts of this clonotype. This chain's CDR3 is CAWSVPYEQYF. The CDR3 bases are TGTGCCTGGTCAGTACCCTACGAGCAGTACTTC. The genes are TRBV30 and TRBJ2-7; no clear D. Germline V lookup: CDR1 GTSNPN, CDR2 SVGIG (reference sequence). The V end lost 5 bases, the J end lost 2 bases, and 7 bases lay between the germline ends. The CDR3 is 11 amino acids.

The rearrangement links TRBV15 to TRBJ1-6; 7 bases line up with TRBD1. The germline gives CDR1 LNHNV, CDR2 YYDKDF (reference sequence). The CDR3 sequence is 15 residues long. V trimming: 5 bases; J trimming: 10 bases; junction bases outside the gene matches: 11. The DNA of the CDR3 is TGTGCCACCAGCTGGGACAGCGGAGGGGGGTCACCCCTCCACTTT. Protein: CATSWDSGGGSPLHF.

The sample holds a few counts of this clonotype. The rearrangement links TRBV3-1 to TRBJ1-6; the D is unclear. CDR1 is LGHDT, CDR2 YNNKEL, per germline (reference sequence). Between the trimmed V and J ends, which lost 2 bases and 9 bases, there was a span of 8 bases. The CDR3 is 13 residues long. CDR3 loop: CASSQSGASPLHF. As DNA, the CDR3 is TGTGCCAGCAGCCAAAGCGGCGCTTCACCCCTCCACTTT.

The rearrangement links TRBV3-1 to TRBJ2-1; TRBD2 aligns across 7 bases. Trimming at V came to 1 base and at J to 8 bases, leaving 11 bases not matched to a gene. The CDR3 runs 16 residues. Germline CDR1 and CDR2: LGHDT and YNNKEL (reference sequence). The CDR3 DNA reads TGTGCCAGCAGCCAAGGATGGCCAGCGGGAAAGGATGAGCAGTTCTTC. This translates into CASSQGWPAGKDEQFF.

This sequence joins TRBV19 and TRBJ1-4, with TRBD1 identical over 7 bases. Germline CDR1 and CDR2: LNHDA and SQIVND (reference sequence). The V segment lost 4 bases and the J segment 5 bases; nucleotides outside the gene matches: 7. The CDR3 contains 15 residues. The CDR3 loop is CASSTRTGINEKLFF. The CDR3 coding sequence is TGTGCCAGTAGTACGCGGACAGGTATAAATGAAAAACTGTTTTTT.

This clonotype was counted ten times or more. The CDR3 DNA reads TGTGCCAGCAGCTTAGACAGGGCCGCAGGGGGCATCTATGGCTACACCTTC. This gives the protein CASSLDRAAGGIYGYTF. The rearrangement joins TRBV11-2 to TRBJ1-2; 8 bases fit TRBD1. The CDR3 covers 17 residues. Germline V gene sequence: CDR1 SGHAT, CDR2 FQNNGV. Unmatched junction bases numbered 10, after V lost 0 bases and J lost 4 bases.

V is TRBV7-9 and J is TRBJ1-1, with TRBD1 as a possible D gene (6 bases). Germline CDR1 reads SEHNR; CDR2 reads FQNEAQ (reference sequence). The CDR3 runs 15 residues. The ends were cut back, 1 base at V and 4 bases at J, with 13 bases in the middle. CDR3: CASSLESGAATEAFF. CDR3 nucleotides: TGTGCCAGCAGCTTAGAATCAGGGGCGGCCACTGAAGCTTTCTTT.

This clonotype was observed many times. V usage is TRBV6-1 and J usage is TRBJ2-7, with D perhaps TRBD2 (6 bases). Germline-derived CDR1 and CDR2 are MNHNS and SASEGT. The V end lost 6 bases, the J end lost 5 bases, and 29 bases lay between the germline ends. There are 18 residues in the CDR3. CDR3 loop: CASSWDSLRSPQEDEQYF. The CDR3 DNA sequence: TGTGCCAGCAGCTGGGACTCCCTCCGATCGCCCCAGGAGGACGAGCAGTACTTC.

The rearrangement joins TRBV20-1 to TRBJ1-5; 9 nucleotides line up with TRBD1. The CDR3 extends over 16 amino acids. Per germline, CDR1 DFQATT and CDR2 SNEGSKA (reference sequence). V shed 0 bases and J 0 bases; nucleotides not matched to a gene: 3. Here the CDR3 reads CSARETGGYSNQPQHF. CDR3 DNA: TGCAGTGCTAGAGAAACAGGGGGCTATAGCAATCAGCCCCAGCATTTT.

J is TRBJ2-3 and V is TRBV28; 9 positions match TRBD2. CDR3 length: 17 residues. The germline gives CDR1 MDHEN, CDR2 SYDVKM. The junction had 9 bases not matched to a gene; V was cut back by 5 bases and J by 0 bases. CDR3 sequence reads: CASSSPSSGASTDTQYF. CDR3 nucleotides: TGTGCCAGCAGTAGTCCGTCTAGCGGGGCTAGCACAGATACGCAGTATTTT.

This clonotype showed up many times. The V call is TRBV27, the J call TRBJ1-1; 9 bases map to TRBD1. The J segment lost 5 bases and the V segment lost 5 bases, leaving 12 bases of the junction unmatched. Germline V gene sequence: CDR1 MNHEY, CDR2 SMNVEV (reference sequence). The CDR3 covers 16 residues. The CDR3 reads CASSDTSGQGATEAFF. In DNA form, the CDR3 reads TGTGCCAGCAGTGATACGTCGGGACAGGGTGCGACTGAAGCTTTCTTT.

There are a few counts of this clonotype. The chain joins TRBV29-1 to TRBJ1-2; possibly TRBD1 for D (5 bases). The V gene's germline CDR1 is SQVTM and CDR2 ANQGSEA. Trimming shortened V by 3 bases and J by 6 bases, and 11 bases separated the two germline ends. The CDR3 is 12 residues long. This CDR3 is CSVESEGHGYTF. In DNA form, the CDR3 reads TGCAGCGTTGAGTCGGAGGGGCATGGCTACACCTTC.

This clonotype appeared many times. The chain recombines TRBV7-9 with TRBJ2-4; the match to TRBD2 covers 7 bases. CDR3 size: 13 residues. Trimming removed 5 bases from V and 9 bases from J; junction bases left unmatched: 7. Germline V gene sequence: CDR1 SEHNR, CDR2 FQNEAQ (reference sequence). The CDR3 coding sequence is TGTGCCAGCAGCGCGGGAGTTGGTAGCATTCAGTACTTC. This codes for CASSAGVGSIQYF.

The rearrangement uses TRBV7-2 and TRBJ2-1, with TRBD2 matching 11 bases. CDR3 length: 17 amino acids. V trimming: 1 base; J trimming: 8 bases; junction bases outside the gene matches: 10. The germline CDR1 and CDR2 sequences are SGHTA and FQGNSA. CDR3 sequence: CASSLGLAGGPGDEQFF. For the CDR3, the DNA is TGTGCCAGCAGCTTAGGGTTAGCGGGAGGGCCAGGCGATGAGCAGTTCTTC.

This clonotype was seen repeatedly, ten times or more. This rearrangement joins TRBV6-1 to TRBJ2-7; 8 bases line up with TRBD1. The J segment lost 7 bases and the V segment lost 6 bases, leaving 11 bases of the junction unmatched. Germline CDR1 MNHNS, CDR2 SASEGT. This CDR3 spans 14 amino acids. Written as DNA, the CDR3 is TGTGCCAGCAGCCCTGACAGGGGTATTGCGGAGCAGTACTTC. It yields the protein CASSPDRGIAEQYF.

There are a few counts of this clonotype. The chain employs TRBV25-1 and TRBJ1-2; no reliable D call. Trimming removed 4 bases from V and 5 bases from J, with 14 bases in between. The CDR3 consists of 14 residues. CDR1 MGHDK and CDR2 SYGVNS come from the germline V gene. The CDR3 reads CASSATGTLYGYTF. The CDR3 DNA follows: TGTGCCAGCAGTGCCACGGGAACACTGTATGGCTACACCTTC.

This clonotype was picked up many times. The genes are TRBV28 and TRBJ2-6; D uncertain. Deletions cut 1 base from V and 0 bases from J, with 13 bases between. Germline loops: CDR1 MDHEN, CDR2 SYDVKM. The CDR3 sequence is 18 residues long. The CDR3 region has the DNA TGTGCCAGCAGTTTATACGTGGGTCGTGGCTCTGGGGCCAACGTCCTGACTTTC. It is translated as CASSLYVGRGSGANVLTF.

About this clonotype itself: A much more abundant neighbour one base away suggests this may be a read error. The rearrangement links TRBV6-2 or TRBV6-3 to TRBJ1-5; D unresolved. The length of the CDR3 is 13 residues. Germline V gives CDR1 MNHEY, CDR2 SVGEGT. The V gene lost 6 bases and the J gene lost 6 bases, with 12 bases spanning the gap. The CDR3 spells CASRDVWSQPQHF. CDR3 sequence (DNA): TGTGCCAGCAGGGACGTATGGAGTCAGCCCCAGCATTTT.

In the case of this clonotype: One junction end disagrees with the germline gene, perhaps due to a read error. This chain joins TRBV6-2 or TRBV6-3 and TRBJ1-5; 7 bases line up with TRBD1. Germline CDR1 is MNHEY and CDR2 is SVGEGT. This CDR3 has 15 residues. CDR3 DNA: TGTGCCGGCAGTTACGGAGGGGGCGGCAATCAGCCCCAGCATTTT. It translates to CAGSYGGGGNQPQHF.

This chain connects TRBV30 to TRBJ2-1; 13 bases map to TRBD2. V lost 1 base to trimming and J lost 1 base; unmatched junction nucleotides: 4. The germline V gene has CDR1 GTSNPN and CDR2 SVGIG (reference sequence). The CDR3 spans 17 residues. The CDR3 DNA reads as TGTGCCTGGAGTGATTGGACTAGCGGGAGATCCTACAATGAGCAGTTCTTC. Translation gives CAWSDWTSGRSYNEQFF.

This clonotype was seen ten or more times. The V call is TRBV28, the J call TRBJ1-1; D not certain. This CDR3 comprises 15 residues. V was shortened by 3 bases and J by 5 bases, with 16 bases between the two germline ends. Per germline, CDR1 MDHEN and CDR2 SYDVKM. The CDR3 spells CASSFWSTAGTEAFF. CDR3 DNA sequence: TGTGCCAGCAGTTTTTGGTCAACAGCGGGTACTGAAGCTTTCTTT.

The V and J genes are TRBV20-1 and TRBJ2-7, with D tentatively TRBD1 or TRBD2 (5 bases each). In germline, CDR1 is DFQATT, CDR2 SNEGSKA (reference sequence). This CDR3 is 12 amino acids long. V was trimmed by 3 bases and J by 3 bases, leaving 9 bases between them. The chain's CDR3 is CSARGPDYEQYF. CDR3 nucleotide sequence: TGCAGTGCTAGGGGACCAGACTACGAGCAGTACTTC.

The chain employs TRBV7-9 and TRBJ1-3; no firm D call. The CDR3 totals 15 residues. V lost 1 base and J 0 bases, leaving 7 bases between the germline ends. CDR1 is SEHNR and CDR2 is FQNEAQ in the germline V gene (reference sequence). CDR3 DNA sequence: TGTGCCAGCAGCTTAGGTCGGGTCTCTGGAAACACCATATATTTT. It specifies CASSLGRVSGNTIYF.

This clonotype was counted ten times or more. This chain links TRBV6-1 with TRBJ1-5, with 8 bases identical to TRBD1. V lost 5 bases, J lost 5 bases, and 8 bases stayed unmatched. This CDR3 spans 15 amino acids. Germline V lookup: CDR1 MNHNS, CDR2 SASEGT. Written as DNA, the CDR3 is TGTGCCAGCAGTCCCCCCGGGACAGGTCATCAGCCCCAGCATTTT. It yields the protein CASSPPGTGHQPQHF.